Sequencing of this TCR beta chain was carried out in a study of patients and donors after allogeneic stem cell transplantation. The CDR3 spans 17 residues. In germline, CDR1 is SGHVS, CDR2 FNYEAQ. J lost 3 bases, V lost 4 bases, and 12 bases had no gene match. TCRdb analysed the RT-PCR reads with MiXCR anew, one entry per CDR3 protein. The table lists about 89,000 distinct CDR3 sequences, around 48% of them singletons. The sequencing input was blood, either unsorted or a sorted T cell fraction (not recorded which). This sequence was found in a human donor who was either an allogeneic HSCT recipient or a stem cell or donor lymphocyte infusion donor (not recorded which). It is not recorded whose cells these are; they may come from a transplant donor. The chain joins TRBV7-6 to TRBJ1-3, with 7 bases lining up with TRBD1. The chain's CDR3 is CASSSRQGKGRGNTIYF. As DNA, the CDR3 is TGTGCCAGCAGCTCAAGACAGGGAAAAGGACGTGGAAACACCATATATTTT.